This TCR beta chain came from a study of memory CD4+ T cells and cytomegalovirus serostatus. Looking at the study overall: Donors were healthy Belgian adults, 10 or so CMV seropositive and 20 to 25 seronegative.

The sort gate was single viable CD3+CD4+CD8-CD45RO+ cells for memory CD4+ T cells. Donors' CMV status reflects serum IgG against pp150, pp28, p38, p52. After thawing, CD4+ T cells were positively selected. The junction had 9 bases not matched to a gene; V was cut back by 7 bases and J by 3 bases. This CDR3 comprises 15 residues. CDR1 MNHNY and CDR2 SVGAGI come from the germline V gene (reference sequence). Only in-frame clones appear in the TCRdb table, and some are missing; sequencing was by immunoSEQ multiplex PCR. Of 50,000 to 70,000 clones listed, less than 80% are singletons. In this sample, this clone turned up a few times.

This receptor was obtained from an adult in good health and CMV-seronegative. The chain joins TRBV6-6 to TRBJ1-5, with TRBD1 identical over 7 bases. The sample was memory CD4+ T cells from blood. CDR3 coding DNA: TGTGCCAGCACTCTCGGGGGGACAGACAATCAGCCCCAGCATTTT. Translation gives CASTLGGTDNQPQHF.